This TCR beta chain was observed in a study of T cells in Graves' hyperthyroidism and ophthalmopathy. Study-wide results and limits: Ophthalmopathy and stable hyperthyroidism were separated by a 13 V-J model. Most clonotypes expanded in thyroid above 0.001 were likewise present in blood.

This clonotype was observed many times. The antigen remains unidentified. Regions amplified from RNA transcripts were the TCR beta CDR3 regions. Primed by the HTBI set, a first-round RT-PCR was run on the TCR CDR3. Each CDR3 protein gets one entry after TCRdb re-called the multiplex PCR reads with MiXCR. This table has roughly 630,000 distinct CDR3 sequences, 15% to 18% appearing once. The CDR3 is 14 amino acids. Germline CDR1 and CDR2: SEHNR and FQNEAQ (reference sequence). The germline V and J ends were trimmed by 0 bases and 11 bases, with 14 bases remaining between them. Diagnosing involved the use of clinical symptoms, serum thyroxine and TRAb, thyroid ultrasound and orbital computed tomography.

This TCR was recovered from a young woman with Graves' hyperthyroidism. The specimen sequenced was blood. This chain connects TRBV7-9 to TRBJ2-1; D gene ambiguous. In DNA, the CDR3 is TGTGCCAGCAGCTTAGCCGTGTCGGGTGGAAAGCAGTTCTTC. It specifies CASSLAVSGGKQFF.